This TCR beta chain is from a study of T cell responses to AZD1222 COVID-19 vaccine. General study findings and limits: Repertoires were obtained only post-peak T cell response. Possibly, clonal diversity was underestimated; donors were largely white British and included more females. Recipients of two AZD1222 doses showed rising Spike-specific TCR breadth and depth.

The assay was immunoSEQ multiplex PCR, and TCRdb's table has in-frame clones only and misses some. Here the sample spans about 140,000 clones, over 75% being singletons. Germline CDR1 reads KGHDR; CDR2 reads SFDVKD. V was shortened by 4 bases and J by 2 bases, with 12 bases between the two germline ends. This CDR3 region has 15 residues. This clone was seen once. The antigen is unknown. This clonotype was sampled from an adult who received the MenACWY meningococcal vaccine as a control. This rearrangement joins TRBV24-1 to TRBJ2-3; D is uncertain. The starting material was peripheral blood, obtained 28 days after the second dose of the MenACWY control vaccine. The CDR3 nucleotides are TGTGCCACCAGTGAAACGTATCGGAACACAGATACGCAGTATTTT. Amino acids: CATSETYRNTDTQYF.